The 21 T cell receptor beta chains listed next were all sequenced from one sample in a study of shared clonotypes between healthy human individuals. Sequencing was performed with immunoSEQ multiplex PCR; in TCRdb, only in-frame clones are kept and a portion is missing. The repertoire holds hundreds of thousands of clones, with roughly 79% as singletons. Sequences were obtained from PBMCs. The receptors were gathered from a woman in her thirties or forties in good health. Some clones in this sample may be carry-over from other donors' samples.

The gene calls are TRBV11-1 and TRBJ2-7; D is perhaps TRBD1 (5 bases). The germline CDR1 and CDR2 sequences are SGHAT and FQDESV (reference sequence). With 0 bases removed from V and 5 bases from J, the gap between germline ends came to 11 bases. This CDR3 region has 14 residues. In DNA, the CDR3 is TGTGCCAGCAGCTTAGCCGACAGTGTCCACGAGCAGTACTTC. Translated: CASSLADSVHEQYF.

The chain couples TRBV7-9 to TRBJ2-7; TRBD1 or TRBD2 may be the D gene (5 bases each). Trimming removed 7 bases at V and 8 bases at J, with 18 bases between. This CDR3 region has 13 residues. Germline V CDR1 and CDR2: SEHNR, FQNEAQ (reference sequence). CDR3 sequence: CASTNRGPEQQYF. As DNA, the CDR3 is TGTGCCAGCACCAACCGGGGCCCAGAACAGCAGTACTTC.

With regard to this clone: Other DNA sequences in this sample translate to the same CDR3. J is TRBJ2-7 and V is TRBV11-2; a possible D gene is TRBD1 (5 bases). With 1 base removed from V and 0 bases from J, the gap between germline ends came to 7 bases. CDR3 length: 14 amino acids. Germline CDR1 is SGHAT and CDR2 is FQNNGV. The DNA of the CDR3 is TGTGCCAGCAGCTTAGTTAGGGGCTCCTACGAGCAGTACTTC. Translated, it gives CASSLVRGSYEQYF.

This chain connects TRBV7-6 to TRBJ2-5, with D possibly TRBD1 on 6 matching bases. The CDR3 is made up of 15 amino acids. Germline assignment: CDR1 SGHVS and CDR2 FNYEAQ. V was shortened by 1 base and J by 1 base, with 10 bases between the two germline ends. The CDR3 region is CASSLGTGIQETQYF. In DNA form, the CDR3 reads TGTGCCAGCAGCTTAGGAACAGGGATCCAAGAGACCCAGTACTTC. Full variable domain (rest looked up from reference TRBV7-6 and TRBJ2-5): GAGVSQSPRYKVTKRGQDVALRCDPISGHVSLYWYRQALGQGPEFLTYFNYEAQQDKSGLPNDRFSAERPEGSISTLTIQRTEQRDSAMYRCASSLGTGIQETQYFGPGTRLLVL.

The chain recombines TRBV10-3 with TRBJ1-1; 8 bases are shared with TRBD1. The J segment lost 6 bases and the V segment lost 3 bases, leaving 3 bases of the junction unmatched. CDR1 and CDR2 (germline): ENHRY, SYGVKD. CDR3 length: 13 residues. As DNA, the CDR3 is TGTGCCATCAGTGACAGGGGGCTCGCTGAAGCTTTCTTT. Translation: CAISDRGLAEAFF.

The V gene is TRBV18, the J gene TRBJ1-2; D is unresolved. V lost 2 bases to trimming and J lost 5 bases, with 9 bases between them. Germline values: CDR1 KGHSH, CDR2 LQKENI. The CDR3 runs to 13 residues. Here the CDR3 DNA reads TGTGCCAGCTCACCAGGGAGGGAATATGGCTACACCTTC. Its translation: CASSPGREYGYTF. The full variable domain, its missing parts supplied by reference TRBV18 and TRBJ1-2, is NAGVMQNPRHLVRRRGQEARLRCSPMKGHSHVYWYRQLPEEGLKFMVYLQKENIIDESGMPKERFSAEFPKEGPSILRIQQVVRGDSAAYFCASSPGREYGYTFGSGTRLTVV.

The CDR3 reads CASSTRAGGTYEQYF. The CDR3 coding sequence is TGTGCCAGCAGTACCCGGGCGGGAGGGACCTACGAGCAGTACTTC. The rearrangement joins TRBV5-4 to TRBJ2-7; 9 nucleotides align to TRBD2. The CDR3 runs 15 residues. J gave up 2 bases and V 5 bases, and 8 bases lay outside the gene matches. From germline, CDR1 is SGHNT and CDR2 YYREEE (reference sequence).

The CDR3 region has the DNA TGTGCCAGCAGGGGGGGGGAGGCCTACGAGCAGTACTTC. Translating it yields CASRGGEAYEQYF. The rearrangement uses TRBV6-5 and TRBJ2-7, with 7 positions matching TRBD2. CDR1 is MNHEY and CDR2 is SVGAGI in the germline V gene. The CDR3 contains 13 residues. Germline trimming cut 6 bases from V and 2 bases from J; bases unmatched to any gene: 4.

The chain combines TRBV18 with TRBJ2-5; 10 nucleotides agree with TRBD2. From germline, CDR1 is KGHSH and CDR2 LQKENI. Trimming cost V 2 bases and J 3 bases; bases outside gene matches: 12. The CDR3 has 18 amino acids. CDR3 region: CASSPSRTRTSGKETQYF. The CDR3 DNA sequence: TGTGCCAGCTCACCATCTCGTACTAGGACTAGCGGTAAAGAGACCCAGTACTTC.

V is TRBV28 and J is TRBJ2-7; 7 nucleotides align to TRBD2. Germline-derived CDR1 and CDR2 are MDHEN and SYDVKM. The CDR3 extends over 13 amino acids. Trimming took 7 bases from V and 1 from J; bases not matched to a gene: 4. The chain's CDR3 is CASNPGLSYEQYF. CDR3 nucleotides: TGTGCCAGCAATCCGGGACTATCCTACGAGCAGTACTTC.

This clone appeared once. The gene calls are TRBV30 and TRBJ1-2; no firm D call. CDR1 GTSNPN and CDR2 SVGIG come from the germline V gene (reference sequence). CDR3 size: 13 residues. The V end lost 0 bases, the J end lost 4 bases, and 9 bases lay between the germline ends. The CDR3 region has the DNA TGTGCCTGGAGTGTAAATGGGATCTATGGCTACACCTTC. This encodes CAWSVNGIYGYTF.

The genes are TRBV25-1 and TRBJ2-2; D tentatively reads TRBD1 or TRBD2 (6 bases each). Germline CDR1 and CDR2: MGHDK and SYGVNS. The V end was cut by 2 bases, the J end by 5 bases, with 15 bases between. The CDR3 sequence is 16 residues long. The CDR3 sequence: CASSETLGGGTGELFF. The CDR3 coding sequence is TGTGCCAGCAGTGAAACCCTAGGAGGGGGGACCGGGGAGCTGTTTTTT.

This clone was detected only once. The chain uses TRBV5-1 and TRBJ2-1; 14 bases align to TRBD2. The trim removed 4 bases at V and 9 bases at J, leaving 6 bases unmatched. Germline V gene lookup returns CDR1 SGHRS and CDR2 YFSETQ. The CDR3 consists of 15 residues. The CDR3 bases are TGCGCCAGCAGCATGACTAGCGGGAGGGCCCCTGAGCAGTTCTTC. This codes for CASSMTSGRAPEQFF.

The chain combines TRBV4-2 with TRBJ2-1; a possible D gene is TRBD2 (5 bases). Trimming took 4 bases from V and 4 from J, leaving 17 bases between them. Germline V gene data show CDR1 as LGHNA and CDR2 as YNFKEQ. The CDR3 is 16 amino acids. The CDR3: CASSPLVGGGYNEQFF. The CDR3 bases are TGTGCCAGCAGCCCCCTTGTTGGCGGCGGGTACAATGAGCAGTTCTTC.

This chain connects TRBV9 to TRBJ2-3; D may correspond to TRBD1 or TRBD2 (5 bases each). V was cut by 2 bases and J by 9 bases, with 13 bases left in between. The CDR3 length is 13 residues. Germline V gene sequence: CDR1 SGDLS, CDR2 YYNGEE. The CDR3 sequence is CASSVGTGDTQYF. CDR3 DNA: TGTGCCAGCAGCGTTGGAACTGGGGACACGCAGTATTTT.

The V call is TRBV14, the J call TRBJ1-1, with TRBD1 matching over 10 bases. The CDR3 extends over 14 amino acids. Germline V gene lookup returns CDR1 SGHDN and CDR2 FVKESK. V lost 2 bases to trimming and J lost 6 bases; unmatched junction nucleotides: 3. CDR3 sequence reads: CASSQIGTGAEAFF. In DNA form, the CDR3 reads TGTGCCAGCAGCCAAATAGGGACAGGGGCTGAAGCTTTCTTT.

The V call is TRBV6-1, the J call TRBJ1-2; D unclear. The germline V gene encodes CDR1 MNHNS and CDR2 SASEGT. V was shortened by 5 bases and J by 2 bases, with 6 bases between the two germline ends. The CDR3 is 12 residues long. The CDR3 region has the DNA TGTGCCAGCAGTAAAACGAACTATGGCTACACCTTC. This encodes CASSKTNYGYTF.

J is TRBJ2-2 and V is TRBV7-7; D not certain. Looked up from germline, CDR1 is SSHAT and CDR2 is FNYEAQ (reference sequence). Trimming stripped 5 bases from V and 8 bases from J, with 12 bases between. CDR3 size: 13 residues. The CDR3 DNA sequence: TGTGCCAGCAGCCCACAGCTGGAAGGGGAGCTGTTTTTT. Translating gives CASSPQLEGELFF.

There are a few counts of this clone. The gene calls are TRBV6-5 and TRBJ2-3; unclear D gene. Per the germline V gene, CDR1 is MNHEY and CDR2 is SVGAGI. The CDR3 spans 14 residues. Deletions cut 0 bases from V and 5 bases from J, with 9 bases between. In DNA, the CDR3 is TGTGCCAGCAGTTACTCGAGGCCGGAAGATACGCAGTATTTT. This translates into CASSYSRPEDTQYF.

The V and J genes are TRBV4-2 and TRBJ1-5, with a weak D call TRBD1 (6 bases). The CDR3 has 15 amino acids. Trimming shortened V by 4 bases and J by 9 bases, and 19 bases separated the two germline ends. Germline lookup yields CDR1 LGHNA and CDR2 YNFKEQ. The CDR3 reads CASSPSSRGDGPQHF. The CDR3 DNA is TGTGCCAGCAGCCCCTCGAGCAGGGGTGATGGGCCCCAGCATTTT.

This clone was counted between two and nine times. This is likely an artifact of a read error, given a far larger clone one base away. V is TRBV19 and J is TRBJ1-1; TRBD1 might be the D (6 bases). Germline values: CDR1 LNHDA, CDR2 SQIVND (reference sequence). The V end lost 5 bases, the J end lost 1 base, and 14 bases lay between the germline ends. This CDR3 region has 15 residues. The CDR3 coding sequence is TGTGCCAGTAGTTCCTCGGGACATCCGAACACTGAAGCTTTCTTT. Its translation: CASSSSGHPNTEAFF.